This passage covers 20 T cell receptor beta chains from one sample sequenced in a study of OX40 agonist ivuxolimab in advanced cancers. Sequencing used immunoSEQ multiplex PCR; TCRdb keeps in-frame clones, though not all of them. The table includes around 62,000 clones, 84% detected once. Sample: CD4+ or CD8+ T cells sorted from blood, taken in a trial of the OX40 agonist ivuxolimab. Receptors were obtained from an adult with an advanced solid tumor such as melanoma, head and neck, liver or kidney cancer.

In this sample, this clone turned up once. The genes are TRBV14 and TRBJ2-3; maybe TRBD1 (6 bases). Germline V gene lookup returns CDR1 SGHDN and CDR2 FVKESK. The CDR3 length is 15 residues. The ends were cut back, 4 bases at V and 0 bases at J, with 11 bases in the middle. CDR3 sequence (DNA): TGTGCCAGCAGCCTCAGGGGCTATAGCACAGATACGCAGTATTTT. It yields the protein CASSLRGYSTDTQYF.

The chain employs TRBV20-1 and TRBJ2-4, with D possibly TRBD1 on 6 matching bases. CDR1 and CDR2 (germline): DFQATT, SNEGSKA (reference sequence). Trimming shortened V by 4 bases and J by 8 bases, and 9 bases separated the two germline ends. The CDR3 is 11 amino acids. The CDR3 region has the DNA TGCAGTGCTACCAGGGGATACATTCAGTACTTC. As protein: CSATRGYIQYF.

The chain couples TRBV7-2 to TRBJ1-5, with D possibly matching TRBD1 (5 bases). Per germline, CDR1 SGHTA and CDR2 FQGNSA. The V end lost 5 bases, the J end lost 2 bases, and 13 bases lay between the germline ends. The CDR3 consists of 15 residues. The CDR3 bases are TGTGCCAGCAGCCCAGCGCTGGGGGGCAATCAGCCCCAGCATTTT. Its protein is CASSPALGGNQPQHF.

The chain has TRBV6-5 and TRBJ1-2; TRBD1 aligns across 8 bases. CDR3 length equals 14 residues. After removal of 6 bases from V and 4 bases from J, the junction contained 7 bases not matched to a gene. Germline values: CDR1 MNHEY, CDR2 SVGAGI. The CDR3 loop reads CASSPGGGPYGYTF. CDR3 DNA: TGTGCCAGCAGCCCAGGGGGCGGACCCTATGGCTACACCTTC.

The chain links TRBV7-9 to TRBJ2-7; 7 bases map to TRBD2. The CDR3 totals 15 residues. The germline V gene encodes CDR1 SEHNR and CDR2 FQNEAQ (reference sequence). Trimming cost V 2 bases and J 6 bases; bases outside gene matches: 10. In DNA, the CDR3 is TGTGCCAGCAGCTTACAGCGGGACTCAGGGTTCGAGCAGTACTTC. Translated, it gives CASSLQRDSGFEQYF.

V is TRBV10-3 and J is TRBJ2-5; 10 nucleotides match TRBD2. The CDR3 extends over 18 amino acids. In germline, CDR1 is ENHRY, CDR2 SYGVKD. The junction had 8 bases not matched to a gene; V was cut back by 0 bases and J by 1 base. CDR3 sequence reads: CAISESPTSGTAQETQYF. The CDR3 DNA follows: TGTGCCATCAGTGAGTCCCCCACTAGCGGGACGGCCCAAGAGACCCAGTACTTC.

V gene TRBV5-1 combines with J gene TRBJ2-7, with 8 nucleotides matching TRBD1. V lost 4 bases to trimming and J lost 4 bases; unmatched junction nucleotides: 13. Germline V CDR1 and CDR2: SGHRS, YFSETQ. The CDR3 has 16 residues. The CDR3 nucleotides are TGCGCCAGCAGCGCAGACCGGACAGGGTACGGTTACGAGCAGTACTTC. Encoded protein: CASSADRTGYGYEQYF.

The chain uses TRBV27 and TRBJ2-1; D is possibly TRBD1 (5 bases). Germline CDR1 and CDR2: MNHEY and SMNVEV (reference sequence). There are 14 residues in the CDR3. Trimming removed 5 bases from V and 5 bases from J, with 13 bases in between. CDR3 residues: CASSGAWQNNEQFF. In nucleotides, the CDR3 is TGTGCCAGCAGTGGGGCTTGGCAGAACAATGAGCAGTTCTTC.

This chain links TRBV10-3 with TRBJ2-1, with 9 bases matching TRBD2. V was pared by 7 bases and J by 6 bases, with 4 bases of the junction left unmatched. Germline CDR1 and CDR2: ENHRY and SYGVKD. CDR3 length: 13 residues. CDR3 protein: CAIKKGLANEQFF. The CDR3 bases are TGTGCCATCAAAAAGGGACTAGCCAATGAGCAGTTCTTC.

This chain joins TRBV6-6 and TRBJ1-1; D gene uncertain. Trimming left V 11 bases short and J 4 bases short, with 17 bases between. This CDR3 spans 13 amino acids. Germline loops: CDR1 MNHNY, CDR2 SVGAGI (reference sequence). In nucleotides, the CDR3 is TGTGCCTCTAATCCCTCTTTTGGCACTGAAGCTTTCTTT. It translates to CASNPSFGTEAFF.

This sequence joins TRBV28 and TRBJ2-3; D possibly corresponds to TRBD2 (6 bases). In germline, CDR1 is MDHEN, CDR2 SYDVKM. The CDR3 has 22 residues. V was shortened by 1 base and J by 3 bases, with 32 bases between the two germline ends. The CDR3 loop reads CASSLYLRRRGATSDSTDTQYF. CDR3 DNA: TGTGCCAGCAGTTTATACCTGCGGCGGAGGGGCGCGACCTCGGACTCTACAGATACGCAGTATTTT.

The V and J genes are TRBV19 and TRBJ1-1; possibly TRBD1 for D (5 bases). CDR1 is LNHDA, CDR2 SQIVND, per germline (reference sequence). V was shortened by 7 bases and J by 7 bases, with 13 bases between the two germline ends. This CDR3 is built from 12 residues. The CDR3 is CASTGGANEAFF. The DNA of the CDR3 is TGTGCCAGTACAGGAGGGGCCAATGAAGCTTTCTTT.

The chain employs TRBV2 and TRBJ2-5, with 7 bases matching TRBD2. The CDR3 is 14 residues long. Germline assignment: CDR1 SNHLY and CDR2 FYNNEI. After removal of 3 bases from V and 0 bases from J, the junction contained 1 base not matched to a gene. This chain's CDR3 is CASSDGGNQETQYF. Here the CDR3 DNA reads TGTGCCAGCAGTGACGGGGGGAACCAAGAGACCCAGTACTTC.

The V gene is TRBV25-1, the J gene TRBJ1-3; D uncertain. CDR1 and CDR2 (germline): MGHDK, SYGVNS. The V gene lost 9 bases and the J gene lost 4 bases, with 13 bases spanning the gap. The CDR3 length is 13 residues. CDR3: CASTLGLGNTIYF. DNA of the CDR3: TGTGCCAGTACATTGGGTTTAGGAAACACCATATATTTT.

J is TRBJ1-4 and V is TRBV4-3; TRBD1 might be the D (5 bases). This CDR3 has 16 amino acids. Trimming left V 3 bases short and J 6 bases short, with 17 bases between. Germline-derived CDR1 and CDR2 are LGHNA and YSLEER. DNA for the CDR3: TGCGCCAGCAGCCATCTGGACACCCCAGCCTATGAAAAACTGTTTTTT. Translating it yields CASSHLDTPAYEKLFF.

V gene TRBV19 combines with J gene TRBJ2-1, with 9 positions matching TRBD2. V was pared by 8 bases and J by 4 bases, with 6 bases of the junction left unmatched. Germline CDR1 LNHDA, CDR2 SQIVND (reference sequence). This CDR3 has 14 residues. The CDR3, as DNA: TGTGCCAGTGGAAGCGGGAGGTTTTACAATGAGCAGTTCTTC. It is translated as CASGSGRFYNEQFF. Full variable domain (rest looked up from reference TRBV19 and TRBJ2-1): DGGITQSPKYLFRKEGQNVTLSCEQNLNHDAMYWYRQDPGQGLRLIYYSQIVNDFQKGDIAEGYSVSREKKESFPLTVTSAQKNPTAFYLCASGSGRFYNEQFFGPGTRLTVL.

The chain carries TRBV19 and TRBJ2-1; no clear D gene. V lost 3 bases to trimming and J lost 4 bases, with 1 base between them. The CDR3 is 11 residues long. The germline V gene has CDR1 LNHDA and CDR2 SQIVND (reference sequence). For the CDR3, the DNA is TGTGCCAGTAGTATTTACAATGAGCAGTTCTTC. Translating gives CASSIYNEQFF.

This sequence joins TRBV28 and TRBJ2-1; D may be TRBD2 (6 bases). V was cut by 4 bases and J by 12 bases, with 13 bases left in between. This CDR3 region has 12 residues. Germline assignment: CDR1 MDHEN and CDR2 SYDVKM. The CDR3 nucleotides are TGTGCCAGCAGTTCCCCTAGCGATGGGCAGTTCTTC. This translates into CASSSPSDGQFF.

This rearrangement joins TRBV6-5 to TRBJ2-5; 7 bases align to TRBD2. Germline CDR1 reads MNHEY; CDR2 reads SVGAGI. The CDR3 is 15 amino acids. With 2 bases clipped from V and 7 bases from J, the junction kept 10 bases outside the gene matches. The CDR3 sequence: CASSYDKGGVGTQYF. In DNA, the CDR3 is TGTGCCAGCAGTTACGATAAGGGAGGGGTAGGGACCCAGTACTTC.

This rearrangement joins TRBV7-2 to TRBJ2-5, with D uncertain. Germline V gives CDR1 SGHTA, CDR2 FQGNSA. Trimming cost V 7 bases and J 3 bases, with 6 bases left between them. This CDR3 region has 11 residues. The CDR3 bases are TGTGCCAGCACGGCCAAAGAGACCCAGTACTTC. Protein product: CASTAKETQYF.